The next 9 T cell receptor beta chains were all read from a single sample in a study of cytomegalovirus exposure and HLA in healthy donors. Both 60 Vbeta primers and 13 Jbeta primers went into the PCR. TCRdb keeps only in-frame clones here, not all; method: immunoSEQ multiplex PCR. The sample includes approximately 180,000 clones, around 87% of them seen just once. What was sequenced was PBMCs. Receptors were obtained from a woman in her late teens or twenties in good health and CMV-seronegative.

This rearrangement joins TRBV10-3 to TRBJ1-1; 8 bases map to TRBD1. This CDR3 is 14 amino acids long. V shed 6 bases, J shed 1 base, and the junction held 4 bases outside the gene matches. CDR1 is ENHRY, CDR2 SYGVKD, per germline. In nucleotides, the CDR3 is TGTGCCATCAGGAGAGGACAGGGGAACACTGAAGCTTTCTTT. Encoded protein: CAIRRGQGNTEAFF.

The chain combines TRBV2 with TRBJ2-3; TRBD2 matches 13 bases. The germline gives CDR1 SNHLY, CDR2 FYNNEI. This CDR3 has 17 residues. J lost 2 bases, V lost 3 bases, and 5 bases had no gene match. CDR3 in amino acids: CASSDGLAGEPTDTQYF. CDR3 sequence (DNA): TGTGCCAGCAGTGACGGACTAGCGGGAGAACCCACAGATACGCAGTATTTT.

The chain is built from TRBV5-1 and TRBJ2-5, with 9 bases fitting TRBD1. TRBJ2-7 explains the end of the DNA better; the J call may be wrong. In germline, CDR1 is SGHRS, CDR2 YFSETQ. CDR3 length: 15 residues. As DNA, the CDR3 is TGCGCCAGCAATCCGGGACAGGGTAGCTCCTACGAGCAGTACTTC. Protein: CASNPGQGSSYEQYF.

The chain uses TRBV28 and TRBJ1-2; possible D gene TRBD1, 6 bases. Germline loops: CDR1 MDHEN, CDR2 SYDVKM. The V end lost 6 bases, the J end lost 7 bases, and 9 bases lay between the germline ends. This CDR3 spans 11 amino acids. The chain's CDR3 is CASSPGAGYTF. The DNA for the CDR3 is TGTGCCAGCAGCCCAGGGGCTGGCTACACCTTC.

This CDR3 is CASSIAGRGLQETQYF. The CDR3 DNA reads TGCGCCAGCAGCATTGCGGGCAGGGGGTTACAAGAGACCCAGTACTTC. J is TRBJ2-5 and V is TRBV5-1; 7 bases line up with TRBD1. With V trimmed by 4 bases and J by 2 bases, 11 bases remained unmatched. In germline, CDR1 is SGHRS, CDR2 YFSETQ. The CDR3 has 16 amino acids.

The V and J genes are TRBV5-1 and TRBJ1-2, with TRBD1 matching 10 bases. Germline V gene data show CDR1 as SGHRS and CDR2 as YFSETQ. There are 14 residues in the CDR3. V dropped 0 bases and J dropped 8; count of bases not matched to a gene: 4. This chain's CDR3 is CASSLGDRGSGYTF. The CDR3 DNA is TGCGCCAGCAGCTTGGGGGACAGGGGATCGGGCTACACCTTC.

The chain combines TRBV27 with TRBJ1-5; TRBD1 matches 7 bases. CDR3 length equals 14 residues. The V segment lost 6 bases and the J segment 2 bases; nucleotides outside the gene matches: 4. Looked up from germline, CDR1 is MNHEY and CDR2 is SMNVEV (reference sequence). The CDR3 loop is CASRPTGGNQPQHF. In DNA form, the CDR3 reads TGTGCCAGCAGACCCACAGGGGGCAATCAGCCCCAGCATTTT.

The chain is built from TRBV6-1 and TRBJ2-1, with TRBD1 identical over 7 bases. Germline CDR1 and CDR2: MNHNS and SASEGT. The CDR3 is made up of 14 amino acids. The V gene end was trimmed by 7 bases and the J gene end by 6 bases; junction bases not matched to a gene: 9. The DNA of the CDR3 is TGTGCCAGCACCGAGGGGGCACGGGGCAATGAGCAGTTCTTC. Protein sequence: CASTEGARGNEQFF.

The chain carries TRBV7-9 and TRBJ2-2, with 12 bases aligning to TRBD2. Trimming removed 6 bases from V and 5 bases from J; junction bases left unmatched: 16. Germline V lookup: CDR1 SEHNR, CDR2 FQNEAQ (reference sequence). The CDR3 runs 19 residues. The CDR3 coding sequence is TGTGCCAGCAGTCCCCGCGGAGCGGCTAGCGGGAGGGCGACCGGGGAGCTGTTTTTT. It specifies CASSPRGAASGRATGELFF.